The clone carrying this T cell receptor (beta chain) has more than one count but fewer than ten. PBMCs were derived from 10 ml fresh peripheral blood. Using RNA transcripts as the source, TCR beta CDR3 regions were amplified. When the TCR CDR3 underwent first-round RT-PCR, the HTBI primer set was used. TCRdb re-derived calls from the multiplex PCR reads in MiXCR, one entry per CDR3 protein. The table has approximately 570,000 distinct CDR3 sequences, just under 20% seen once. The data are from a study of T cells in Graves' hyperthyroidism and ophthalmopathy. Study-wide background: Before treatment of any kind, peripheral blood was taken at initial diagnosis.

The CDR3 has 11 amino acids. V gave up 1 base and J gave up 7 bases, with 4 bases separating them. CDR1 GTSNPN and CDR2 SVGIG come from the germline V gene (reference sequence). The sequenced sample was blood. The genes are TRBV30 and TRBJ2-2; D is unclear. The source is a middle-aged man with Graves' ophthalmopathy. The CDR3: CAWSDRGELFF. CDR3 DNA sequence: TGTGCCTGGAGTGACCGCGGGGAGCTGTTTTTT.